The 18 T cell receptor beta chains given below trace back to one sample, sequenced in a study of prognosis after radiotherapy for stage I lung cancer. The study amplified the TCR beta CDR3 region from genomic DNA. This amplification was carried out by two rounds of multiplex PCR. Specific primers for each TRBV and TRBJ gene were what first-round PCR used. TCRdb processed the multiplex PCR reads anew with MiXCR; each CDR3 protein has one entry. The data show around 59,000 distinct CDR3 sequences, with roughly 29% seen just once and around 8% held by the top ten. Source: PBMCs, taken before or after stereotactic body radiation therapy (not recorded which). The origin of the receptors is a donor at least 50 years old with non-small cell lung cancer.

Note on this clonotype: With a much larger clone just one base away, this may be a read error. The chain has TRBV5-4 and TRBJ2-2; D perhaps matches TRBD2 (5 bases). From germline, CDR1 is SGHNT and CDR2 YYREEE (reference sequence). The CDR3 sequence is 12 residues long. The CDR3 here is CASSFRAGEPFF. The CDR3 DNA is TGTGCCAGCAGTTTCCGGGCCGGGGAGCCGTTTTTT.

Remarks on this clonotype: This likely stems from a read error, as it lies one base from a far larger clone. This chain joins TRBV6-2 or TRBV6-3 and TRBJ2-7; weak D call: TRBD2 (6 bases). CDR1 and CDR2 (germline): MNHEY, SVGEGT. Trimming stripped 6 bases from V and 11 bases from J, with 17 bases between. CDR3 length: 12 residues. CDR3 region: CASRAVGGEKYF. CDR3 sequence (DNA): TGTGCCAGCAGAGCCGTGGGGGGTGAAAAGTACTTC.

This clonotype was observed at least ten times. V and J are TRBV7-2 and TRBJ1-5, with TRBD1 identical over 7 bases. Trimming at V came to 2 bases and at J to 7 bases, leaving 11 bases not matched to a gene. CDR1 is SGHTA and CDR2 is FQGNSA in the germline V gene. The CDR3 runs to 16 residues. The CDR3 spells CASSLLSSRGGQPQHF. CDR3 sequence (DNA): TGTGCCAGCAGCTTACTATCCTCCAGGGGGGGACAGCCCCAGCATTTT.

This clonotype was seen many times. The V gene is TRBV20-1, the J gene TRBJ1-4, with a tentative D call TRBD1 (5 bases). The CDR3 sequence is 15 residues long. Germline CDR1 DFQATT, CDR2 SNEGSKA (reference sequence). The V gene lost 5 bases and the J gene lost 4 bases, with 17 bases spanning the gap. As DNA, the CDR3 is TGCAGTGCTCCCCTGGGCGGGGGTCTTAATGAAAAACTGTTTTTT. Amino acids: CSAPLGGGLNEKLFF.

This clonotype was observed at least ten times. The V call is TRBV4-2, the J call TRBJ2-7, with 11 bases matching TRBD1. Looked up from germline, CDR1 is LGHNA and CDR2 is YNFKEQ. V lost 1 base, J lost 6 bases, and 8 bases stayed unmatched. This CDR3 is built from 16 residues. CDR3 DNA sequence: TGTGCCAGCAGCCAAGCCAAGGGACAGGGGGTTCCCGAGCAGTACTTC. This codes for CASSQAKGQGVPEQYF.

This clonotype has a count of ten or more. The chain joins TRBV6-5 to TRBJ1-6; tentative D call: TRBD1 (5 bases). The CDR3 has 18 residues. Germline values: CDR1 MNHEY, CDR2 SVGAGI. The V and J ends lost 4 bases and 0 bases respectively, with 16 bases between them. In DNA form, the CDR3 reads TGTGCCAGCAGTTCAATTTGGGACTCGAGCTCCTATAATTCACCCCTCCACTTT. Translating it yields CASSSIWDSSSYNSPLHF.

This clonotype was detected many times. The genes are TRBV29-1 and TRBJ1-2; 7 positions match TRBD1. CDR1 SQVTM and CDR2 ANQGSEA come from the germline V gene. The CDR3 is made up of 11 amino acids. The V gene end was trimmed by 6 bases and the J gene end by 8 bases; junction bases not matched to a gene: 6. The CDR3 loop is CSVSQGNGYTF. CDR3 DNA sequence: TGCAGCGTGTCACAGGGGAACGGCTACACCTTC.

This clonotype was seen ten or more times. This chain links TRBV11-3 with TRBJ2-1, with a tentative D call TRBD1 (6 bases). The germline V gene has CDR1 SGHNT and CDR2 YENEEA. The V gene lost 1 base and the J gene lost 4 bases, with 14 bases spanning the gap. The length of the CDR3 is 16 residues. CDR3 DNA: TGTGCCAGCAGCTTAGGGACGGCAGGGGTATACAATGAGCAGTTCTTC. Protein sequence: CASSLGTAGVYNEQFF.

The rearrangement links TRBV15 to TRBJ1-6; D is unresolved. The CDR3 covers 13 residues. V gave up 3 bases and J gave up 13 bases, with 13 bases separating them. Germline V gene lookup returns CDR1 LNHNV and CDR2 YYDKDF (reference sequence). CDR3 sequence reads: CATSRRALLPLHF. As DNA, the CDR3 is TGTGCCACCAGCAGGAGAGCGCTACTTCCCCTCCACTTT. The variable domain in full, with the rest retrieved from reference TRBV15 and TRBJ1-6, is DAMVIQNPRYQVTQFGKPVTLSCSQTLNHNVMYWYQQKSSQAPKLLFHYYDKDFNNEADTPDNFQSRRPNTSFCFLDIRSPGLGDTAMYLCATSRRALLPLHFGNGTRLTVT.

There are many counts of this clonotype. This chain uses TRBV9 with TRBJ2-7, with 9 bases aligning to TRBD1. Germline V lookup: CDR1 SGDLS, CDR2 YYNGEE. The J segment lost 3 bases and the V segment lost 4 bases, leaving 8 bases of the junction unmatched. The CDR3 contains 15 residues. As DNA, the CDR3 is TGTGCCAGCAGCCCGACCGTGGGACAGGGCTACGAGCAGTACTTC. Encoded protein: CASSPTVGQGYEQYF. Variable domain in full (rest from reference TRBV9 and TRBJ2-7): DSGVTQTPKHLITATGQRVTLRCSPRSGDLSVYWYQQSLDQGLQFLIQYYNGEERAKGNILERFSAQQFPDLHSELNLSSLELGDSALYFCASSPTVGQGYEQYFGPGTRLTVT.

This clonotype was detected ten times or more. The chain combines TRBV28 with TRBJ2-7, with D possibly being TRBD1 or TRBD2 (7 bases each). Germline loops: CDR1 MDHEN, CDR2 SYDVKM. The length of the CDR3 is 13 residues. The germline V and J ends were trimmed by 8 bases and 3 bases, with 14 bases remaining between them. The CDR3 spells CASQGGAGYEQYF. CDR3 nucleotide sequence: TGTGCCAGCCAGGGGGGGGCTGGCTACGAGCAGTACTTC.

This clonotype was picked up many times. In DNA form, the CDR3 reads TGCAGTGCTAGAGATCGTTGGACAGGGAGAGTTAATAATTCACCCCTCCACTTT. Amino acids: CSARDRWTGRVNNSPLHF. The chain joins TRBV20-1 to TRBJ1-6; TRBD1 aligns across 8 bases. The length of the CDR3 is 18 residues. Germline V gene data show CDR1 as DFQATT and CDR2 as SNEGSKA (reference sequence). V trimming: 0 bases; J trimming: 5 bases; junction bases outside the gene matches: 12.

This clonotype was seen ten or more times. This CDR3 reads CASSFGLAGYNEQFF. The CDR3 region has the DNA TGTGCCAGCAGCTTTGGACTAGCGGGTTACAATGAGCAGTTCTTC. J is TRBJ2-1 and V is TRBV7-3; 11 positions agree with TRBD2. This CDR3 region has 15 residues. CDR1 is SGHTA and CDR2 is FQGTGA in the germline V gene. The junction had 2 bases not matched to a gene; V was cut back by 3 bases and J by 4 bases. The whole variable domain, filled in from reference TRBV7-3 and TRBJ2-1, reads GAGVSQTPSNKVTEKGKYVELRCDPISGHTALYWYRQSLGQGPEFLIYFQGTGAADDSGLPNDRFFAVRPEGSVSTLKIQRTERGDSAVYLCASSFGLAGYNEQFFGPGTRLTVL.

The chain uses TRBV6-1 and TRBJ2-7; D might be TRBD1 (6 bases). The CDR3 covers 13 residues. Germline CDR1 is MNHNS and CDR2 is SASEGT. Trimming stripped 7 bases from V and 5 bases from J, with 15 bases between. CDR3 bases: TGTGCCAGCATTCCATTGTACAGGGACGAGCAGTACTTC. Its protein is CASIPLYRDEQYF.

In regard to this clonotype: A much larger clone differs by one base, so this may be a read error. The V and J genes are TRBV6-2 or TRBV6-3 and TRBJ1-4; TRBD1 aligns across 9 bases. Germline-derived CDR1 and CDR2 are MNHEY and SVGEGT. CDR3 length equals 14 residues. Trimming removed 7 bases from V and 8 bases from J; junction bases left unmatched: 8. CDR3 sequence reads: CASKEFGQGEKLFF. CDR3 in DNA: TGTGCCAGCAAGGAGTTCGGACAGGGGGAAAAACTGTTTTTT.

Many counts were recorded for this clonotype. This chain uses TRBV9 with TRBJ1-2, with TRBD1 matching 9 bases. The CDR3 sequence is 14 residues long. J lost 7 bases, V lost 4 bases, and 8 bases had no gene match. The germline CDR1 and CDR2 sequences are SGDLS and YYNGEE. The CDR3 is CASSTTGGAGGYTF. CDR3 in DNA: TGTGCCAGCAGCACCACAGGGGGCGCAGGTGGCTACACCTTC. Full variable domain (remainder filled in from reference TRBV9 and TRBJ1-2): DSGVTQTPKHLITATGQRVTLRCSPRSGDLSVYWYQQSLDQGLQFLIQYYNGEERAKGNILERFSAQQFPDLHSELNLSSLELGDSALYFCASSTTGGAGGYTFGSGTRLTVV.

Concerning this clonotype itself: This could be a read error, since a much larger clone is one nucleotide away. The genes are TRBV5-5 and TRBJ2-7; either TRBD1 or TRBD2 may fit D (6 bases each). The germline gives CDR1 SGHKS, CDR2 YYEKEE (reference sequence). This CDR3 is 15 amino acids long. V lost 0 bases and J lost 2, with 12 bases in between. This CDR3 reads CASSLGEGGPYEQYF. DNA for the CDR3: TGTGCCAGCAGCTTGGGTGAAGGGGGGCCCTACGAGCAGTACTTC.

On this clonotype: A far larger clone is one nucleotide away, so this likely arose from a read error. The chain is built from TRBV7-9 and TRBJ2-7, with D tentatively TRBD1 (6 bases). Per the germline V gene, CDR1 is SEHNR and CDR2 is FQNEAQ (reference sequence). V gave up 2 bases and J gave up 1 base, with 12 bases separating them. This CDR3 has 15 residues. This CDR3 reads CASSLSSGQSYEQYF. In DNA, the CDR3 is TGTGCCAGCAGCTTATCATCCGGACAGTCCTACGAGCAGTACTTC.